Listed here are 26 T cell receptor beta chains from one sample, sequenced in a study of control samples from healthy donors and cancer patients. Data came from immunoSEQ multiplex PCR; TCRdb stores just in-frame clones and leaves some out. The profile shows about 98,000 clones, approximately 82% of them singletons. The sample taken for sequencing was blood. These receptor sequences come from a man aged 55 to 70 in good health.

CDR3 in DNA: TGTGCCAGCAGACCCACCGGGGATTACAATGAGCAGTTCTTC. Amino acids: CASRPTGDYNEQFF. The gene calls are TRBV27 and TRBJ2-1; tentative D call: TRBD2 (5 bases). This CDR3 has 14 residues. Germline CDR1 reads MNHEY; CDR2 reads SMNVEV (reference sequence). Trimming took off 6 bases at V and 4 bases at J, with 13 bases between the two ends.

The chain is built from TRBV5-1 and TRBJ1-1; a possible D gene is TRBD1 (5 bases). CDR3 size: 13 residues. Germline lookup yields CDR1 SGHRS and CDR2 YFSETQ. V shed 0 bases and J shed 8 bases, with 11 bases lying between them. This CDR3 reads CASSLAEGLEAFF. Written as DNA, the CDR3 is TGCGCCAGCAGCTTGGCAGAGGGGCTGGAAGCTTTCTTT. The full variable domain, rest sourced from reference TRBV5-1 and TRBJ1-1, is KAGVTQTPRYLIKTRGQQVTLSCSPISGHRSVSWYQQTPGQGLQFLFEYFSETQRNKGNFPGRFSGRQFSNSRSEMNVSTLELGDSALYLCASSLAEGLEAFFGQGTRLTVV.

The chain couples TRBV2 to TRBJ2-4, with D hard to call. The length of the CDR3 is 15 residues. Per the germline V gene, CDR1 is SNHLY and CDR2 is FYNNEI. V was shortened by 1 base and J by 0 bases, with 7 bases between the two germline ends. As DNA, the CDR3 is TGTGCCAGCAGTGAAGTTAGCAGAGCCAAAAACATTCAGTACTTC. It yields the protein CASSEVSRAKNIQYF.

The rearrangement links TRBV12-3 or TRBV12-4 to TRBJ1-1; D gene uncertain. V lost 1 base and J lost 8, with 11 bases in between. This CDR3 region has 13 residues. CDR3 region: CASSLVAGGEAFF. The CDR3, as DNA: TGTGCCAGCAGTTTAGTGGCGGGTGGAGAAGCTTTCTTT.

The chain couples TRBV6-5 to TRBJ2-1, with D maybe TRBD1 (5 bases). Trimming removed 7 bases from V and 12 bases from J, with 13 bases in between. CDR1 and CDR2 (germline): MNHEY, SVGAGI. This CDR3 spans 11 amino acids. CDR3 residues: CASKLNQGQFF. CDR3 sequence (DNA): TGTGCCAGCAAGCTTAACCAGGGGCAGTTCTTC.

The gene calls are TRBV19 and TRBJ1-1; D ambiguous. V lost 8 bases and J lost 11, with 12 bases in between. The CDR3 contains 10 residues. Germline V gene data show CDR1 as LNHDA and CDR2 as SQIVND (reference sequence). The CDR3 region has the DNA TGTGCCAGTTACGACGGGTCTGCTTTCTTT. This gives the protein CASYDGSAFF. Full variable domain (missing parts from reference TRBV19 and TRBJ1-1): DGGITQSPKYLFRKEGQNVTLSCEQNLNHDAMYWYRQDPGQGLRLIYYSQIVNDFQKGDIAEGYSVSREKKESFPLTVTSAQKNPTAFYLCASYDGSAFFGQGTRLTVV.

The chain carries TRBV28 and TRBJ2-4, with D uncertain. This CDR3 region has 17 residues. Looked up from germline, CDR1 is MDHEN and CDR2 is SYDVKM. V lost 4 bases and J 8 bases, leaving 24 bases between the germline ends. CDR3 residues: CASSSNVANISPDIQYF. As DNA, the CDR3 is TGTGCCAGCAGTTCCAACGTCGCGAACATATCCCCAGACATTCAGTACTTC. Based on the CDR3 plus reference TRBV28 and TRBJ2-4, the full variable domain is DVKVTQSSRYLVKRTGEKVFLECVQDMDHENMFWYRQDPGLGLRLIYFSYDVKMKEKGDIPEGYSVSREKKERFSLILESASTNQTSMYLCASSSNVANISPDIQYFGAGTRLSVL.

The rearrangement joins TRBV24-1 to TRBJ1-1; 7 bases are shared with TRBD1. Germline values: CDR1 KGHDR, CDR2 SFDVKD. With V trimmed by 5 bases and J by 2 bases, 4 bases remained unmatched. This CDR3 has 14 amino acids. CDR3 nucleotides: TGTGCCACCAGTGCTGGACAGGTTAACACTGAAGCTTTCTTT. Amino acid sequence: CATSAGQVNTEAFF.

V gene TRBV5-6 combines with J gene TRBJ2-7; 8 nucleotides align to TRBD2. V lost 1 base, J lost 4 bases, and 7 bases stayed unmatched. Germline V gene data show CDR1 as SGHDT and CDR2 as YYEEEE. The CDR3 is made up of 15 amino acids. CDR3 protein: CASSLQAGGLYEQYF. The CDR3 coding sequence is TGTGCCAGCAGCTTGCAGGCGGGGGGTTTATACGAGCAGTACTTC. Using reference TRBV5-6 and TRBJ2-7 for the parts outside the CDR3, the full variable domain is DAGVTQSPTHLIKTRGQQVTLRCSPKSGHDTVSWYQQALGQGPQFIFQYYEEEERQRGNFPDRFSGHQFPNYSSELNVNALLLGDSALYLCASSLQAGGLYEQYFGPGTRLTVT.

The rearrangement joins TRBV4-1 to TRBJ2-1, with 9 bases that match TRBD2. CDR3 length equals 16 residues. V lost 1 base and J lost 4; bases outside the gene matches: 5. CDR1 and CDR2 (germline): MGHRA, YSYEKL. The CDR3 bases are TGCGCCAGCAGCCAAGCAGCGGGAGGCCTTTACAATGAGCAGTTCTTC. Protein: CASSQAAGGLYNEQFF.

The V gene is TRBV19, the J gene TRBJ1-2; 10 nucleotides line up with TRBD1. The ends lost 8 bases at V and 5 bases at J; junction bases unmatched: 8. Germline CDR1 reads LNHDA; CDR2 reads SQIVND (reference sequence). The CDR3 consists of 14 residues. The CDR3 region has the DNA TGTGCCAGTTTCACCGGGACAGGGGTATATGGCTACACCTTC. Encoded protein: CASFTGTGVYGYTF.

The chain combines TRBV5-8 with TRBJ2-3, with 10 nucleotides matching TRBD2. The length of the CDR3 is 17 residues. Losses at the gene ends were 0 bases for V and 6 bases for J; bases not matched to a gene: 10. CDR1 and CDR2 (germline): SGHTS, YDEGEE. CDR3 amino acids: CASSLGGVTSGFDTQYF. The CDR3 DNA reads TGTGCCAGCAGCTTGGGTGGTGTGACTAGCGGGTTTGATACGCAGTATTTT.

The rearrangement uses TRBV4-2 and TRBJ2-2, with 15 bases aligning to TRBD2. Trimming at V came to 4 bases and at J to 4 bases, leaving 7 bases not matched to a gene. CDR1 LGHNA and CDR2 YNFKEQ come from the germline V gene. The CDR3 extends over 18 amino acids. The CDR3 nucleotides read TGTGCCAGCAGCCCTGGACTAGCGGGGGGGCCCGGCACCGGGGAGCTGTTTTTT. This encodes CASSPGLAGGPGTGELFF.

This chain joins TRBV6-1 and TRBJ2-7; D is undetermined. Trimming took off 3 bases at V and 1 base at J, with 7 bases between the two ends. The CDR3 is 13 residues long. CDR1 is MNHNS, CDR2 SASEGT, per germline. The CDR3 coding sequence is TGTGCCAGCAGTGACCGATTGTCCTACGAGCAGTACTTC. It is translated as CASSDRLSYEQYF.

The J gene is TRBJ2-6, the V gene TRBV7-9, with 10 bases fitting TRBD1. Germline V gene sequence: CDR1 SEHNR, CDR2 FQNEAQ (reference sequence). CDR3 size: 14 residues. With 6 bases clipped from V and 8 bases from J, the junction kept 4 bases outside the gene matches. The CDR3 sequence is CASRWDRGTNVLTF. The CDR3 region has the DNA TGTGCCAGCAGATGGGACAGGGGTACCAACGTCCTGACTTTC.

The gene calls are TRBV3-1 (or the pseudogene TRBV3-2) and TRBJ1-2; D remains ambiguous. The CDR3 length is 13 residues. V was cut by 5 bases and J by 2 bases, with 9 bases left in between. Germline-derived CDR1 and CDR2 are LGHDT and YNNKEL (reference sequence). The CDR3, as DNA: TGTGCCAGCAGCGAACCTGACAACTATGGCTACACCTTC. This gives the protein CASSEPDNYGYTF.

DNA for the CDR3: TGCGCCAGCAGCACCCCCGGGATTTACACTGAAGCTTTCTTT. Amino acids: CASSTPGIYTEAFF. The chain is built from TRBV5-1 and TRBJ1-1, with D unresolved. V was cut by 4 bases and J by 3 bases, with 13 bases left in between. The CDR3 totals 14 residues. Germline values: CDR1 SGHRS, CDR2 YFSETQ.

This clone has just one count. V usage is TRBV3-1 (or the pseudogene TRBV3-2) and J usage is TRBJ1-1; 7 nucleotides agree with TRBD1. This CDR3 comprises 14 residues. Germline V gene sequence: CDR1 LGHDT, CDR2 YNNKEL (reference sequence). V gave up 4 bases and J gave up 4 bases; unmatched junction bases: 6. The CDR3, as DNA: TGTGCCAGCAGCCGTTCGACAGGGTTCACTGAAGCTTTCTTT. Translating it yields CASSRSTGFTEAFF.

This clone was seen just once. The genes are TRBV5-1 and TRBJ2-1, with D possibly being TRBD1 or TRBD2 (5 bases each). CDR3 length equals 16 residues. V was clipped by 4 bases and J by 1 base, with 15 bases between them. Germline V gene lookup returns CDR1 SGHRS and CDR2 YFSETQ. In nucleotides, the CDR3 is TGCGCCAGCAGCCTATACCTCAGGGAGTCCTACAATGAGCAGTTCTTC. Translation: CASSLYLRESYNEQFF.

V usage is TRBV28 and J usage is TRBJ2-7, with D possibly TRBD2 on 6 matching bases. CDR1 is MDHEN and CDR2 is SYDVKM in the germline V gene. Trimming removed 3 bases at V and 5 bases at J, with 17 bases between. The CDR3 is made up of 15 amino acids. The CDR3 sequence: CASSLLGRALHEQYF. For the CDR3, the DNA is TGTGCCAGCAGTTTGCTCGGGAGAGCTCTCCACGAGCAGTACTTC.

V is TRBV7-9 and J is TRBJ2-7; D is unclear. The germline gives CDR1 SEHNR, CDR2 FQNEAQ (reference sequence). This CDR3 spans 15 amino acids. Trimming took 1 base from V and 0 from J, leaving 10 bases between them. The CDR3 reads CASSLGTLSSYEQYF. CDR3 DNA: TGTGCCAGCAGCTTAGGAACCCTTAGCTCCTACGAGCAGTACTTC. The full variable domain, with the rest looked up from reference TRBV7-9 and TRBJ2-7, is DTGVSQNPRHKITKRGQNVTFRCDPISEHNRLYWYRQTLGQGPEFLTYFQNEAQLEKSRLLSDRFSAERPKGSFSTLEIQRTEQGDSAMYLCASSLGTLSSYEQYFGPGTRLTVT.

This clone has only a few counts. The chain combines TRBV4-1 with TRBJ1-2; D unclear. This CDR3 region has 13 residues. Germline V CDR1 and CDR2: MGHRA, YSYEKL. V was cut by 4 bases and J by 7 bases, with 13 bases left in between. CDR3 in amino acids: CASSPQPDGGYTF. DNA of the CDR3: TGCGCCAGCAGCCCACAACCCGACGGTGGCTACACCTTC.

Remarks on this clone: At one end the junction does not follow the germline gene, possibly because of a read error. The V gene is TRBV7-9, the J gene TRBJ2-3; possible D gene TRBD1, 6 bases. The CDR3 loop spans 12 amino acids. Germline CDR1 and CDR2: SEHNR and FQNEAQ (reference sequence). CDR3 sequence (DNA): TGCTCGGGTGGACAGAGCACAGATACGCAGTATTTT. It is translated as CSGGQSTDTQYF.

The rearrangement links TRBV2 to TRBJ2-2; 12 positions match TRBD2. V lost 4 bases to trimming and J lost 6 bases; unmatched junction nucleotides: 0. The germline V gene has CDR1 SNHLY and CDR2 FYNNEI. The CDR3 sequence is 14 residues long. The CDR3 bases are TGTGCCAGCAGTGGACTAGCGGGGGCCGGGGAGCTGTTTTTT. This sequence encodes CASSGLAGAGELFF.

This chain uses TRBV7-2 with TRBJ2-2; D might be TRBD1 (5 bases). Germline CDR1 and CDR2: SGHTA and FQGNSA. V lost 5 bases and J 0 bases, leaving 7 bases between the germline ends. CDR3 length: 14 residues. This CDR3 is CASSPQANTGELFF. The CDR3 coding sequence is TGTGCCAGCAGCCCACAGGCGAACACCGGGGAGCTGTTTTTT.

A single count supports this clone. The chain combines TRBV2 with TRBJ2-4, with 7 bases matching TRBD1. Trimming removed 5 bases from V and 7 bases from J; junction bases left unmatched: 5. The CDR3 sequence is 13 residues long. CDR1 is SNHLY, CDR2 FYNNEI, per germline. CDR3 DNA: TGTGCCAGCAGTCAGGGGGTGGGTAACATTCAGTACTTC. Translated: CASSQGVGNIQYF.